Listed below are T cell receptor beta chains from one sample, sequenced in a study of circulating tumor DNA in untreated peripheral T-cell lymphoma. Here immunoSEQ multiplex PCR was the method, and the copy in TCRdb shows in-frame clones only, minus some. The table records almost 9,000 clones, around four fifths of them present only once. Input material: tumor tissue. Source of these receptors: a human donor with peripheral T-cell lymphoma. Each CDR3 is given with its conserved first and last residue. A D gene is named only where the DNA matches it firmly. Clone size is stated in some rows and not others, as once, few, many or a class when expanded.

TGTGCCAGCAGCTTGGGAGGGCAGGGCTCCTACGAGCAGTACTTC,CASSLGGQGSYEQYF,TRBV11-3,TRBD2,TRBJ2-7,.
TGTGCCATCAGCCGGGGCGTAGATGGATATGGCTACACCTTC,CAISRGVDGYGYTF,TRBV10-3,.,TRBJ1-2,.
TGCGCCAGCAGCCAAGTTGGAGGGAGGAACACCTTC,CASSQVGGRNTF,TRBV1,.,TRBJ1-2,once
TGTGCCAGCGCCAGGGTTAACACTGAAGCTTTCTTT,CASARVNTEAFF,TRBV19,.,TRBJ1-1,.
TGTGCCAGTAGTATATTTGGGCCCACAGATACGCAGTATTTT,CASSIFGPTDTQYF,TRBV19,.,TRBJ2-3,.
TGCAGCGTCCGGGGGACCGGGGGAACTGAAGCTTTCTTT,CSVRGTGGTEAFF,TRBV29-1,.,TRBJ1-1,.
TGCAGCGTTGAATGGCCGAGCTCTGAAAACACCATATATTTT,CSVEWPSSENTIYF,TRBV29-1,.,TRBJ1-3,.
TGTGCCAGTAGTAATCCCGGAGAGGGGACTGAAGCTTTCTTT,CASSNPGEGTEAFF,TRBV19,.,TRBJ1-1,.
TGTGCCAGCTCGCCACCCGAGGAGGGAAGCAATCAGCCCCAGCATTTT,CASSPPEEGSNQPQHF,TRBV18,.,TRBJ1-5,.
TGTGCCAGCAGTTTAAGGGACAGGTCGTGGTCACCCCTCCACTTT,CASSLRDRSWSPLHF,TRBV28,TRBD1,TRBJ1-6,.
TGTGCCAGCAGCTTAGGGGGCCCTATGGAGCCCCAGCATTTT,CASSLGGPMEPQHF,TRBV7-7,.,TRBJ1-5,.
TGTGCCAGCAGGCCTAGCGGGGGGGCGACAGATACGCAGTATTTT,CASRPSGGATDTQYF,TRBV7-5,.,TRBJ2-3,.
TGTGCCAGCTCACCACAGGGGGTGCGTGAAAAACTGTTTTTT,CASSPQGVREKLFF,TRBV18,.,TRBJ1-4,once
TGTGCCGGGGGGACAGGGAATTCACCCCTCCACTTT,CAGGTGNSPLHF,TRBV19,TRBD1,TRBJ1-6,.
TGCGCCAGCAGCCCCCAACGAGGAATAAACACTGAAGCTTTCTTT,CASSPQRGINTEAFF,TRBV4-1,.,TRBJ1-1,.
TGTGCCAGTGGGGGTTTCTCTGAAGCTTTCTTT,CASGGFSEAFF,TRBV19,.,TRBJ1-1,.
TGTGCCAGTAGTATATCAGTTTCATTCTATACTGAAGCTTTCTTT,CASSISVSFYTEAFF,TRBV19,.,TRBJ1-1,.
TGCGCCAGCAGCTTGGACGGACAGGGCCTTCGAGAGACCCAGTACTTC,CASSLDGQGLRETQYF,TRBV5-1,TRBD1,TRBJ2-5,.
TGTGCCAGCACCAGTCGAGACGGCCCCTCCGCTAACTATGGCTACACCTTC,CASTSRDGPSANYGYTF,TRBV6-8,.,TRBJ1-2,.
TGTGCCAGCAGCCCGGCGGGGGATAATTCCTTCTATGGCTACACCTTC,CASSPAGDNSFYGYTF,TRBV5-8,.,TRBJ1-2,.
TGCGCCAGCAGCACCACATCGGGACTCAATCAGCCCCAGCATTTT,CASSTTSGLNQPQHF,TRBV4-1,.,TRBJ1-5,.
TGTGCCAGCAGTCTCGGGACGGTTAGCACTGAAGCTTTCTTT,CASSLGTVSTEAFF,TRBV6-8,.,TRBJ1-1,.
TGTGCCAGCAGCACGACAGGGGGCGGCACTGAAGCTTTCTTT,CASSTTGGGTEAFF,TRBV11-3,TRBD1,TRBJ1-1,.
TGTGCCAGCAGGGACAGGGCTGGAAACACCATATATTTT,CASRDRAGNTIYF,TRBV6-8,TRBD1,TRBJ1-3,.
TGTGCCAGCAGTGGGGATAATTCACCCCTCCACTTT,CASSGDNSPLHF,TRBV6-8,.,TRBJ1-6,.
TGTGCCAGCAGCTTGACTAGCGGGGGGCCAGATACGCAGTATTTT,CASSLTSGGPDTQYF,TRBV6-8,TRBD2,TRBJ2-3,.
TGTGCCTGGACCCCCGGAGACAGAGACACTGAAGCTTTCTTT,CAWTPGDRDTEAFF,TRBV30,.,TRBJ1-1,.
TGTGCCAGCAGTTACTCGATTGGTCGTGAGAACTATGGCTACACCTTC,CASSYSIGRENYGYTF,TRBV6-8,.,TRBJ1-2,.
TGTGCCAGCAGCTTAGCGCGGGCAGGGGCTTCACCCCTCCACTTT,CASSLARAGASPLHF,TRBV11-1,.,TRBJ1-6,.
TGTGCCTGGACACCGGGACTGAACAATTCACCCCTCCACTTT,CAWTPGLNNSPLHF,TRBV30,.,TRBJ1-6,.
TGCGCCAGCAGCTTGGGGGGTTACTCCTACGAGCAGTACTTC,CASSLGGYSYEQYF,TRBV5-1,.,TRBJ2-7,.
TGTGCCTGGAGTCCTGATAGGGGATTAGGCTACACCTTC,CAWSPDRGLGYTF,TRBV30,.,TRBJ1-2,.
TGTGCCACCAGCAGACGGGCCCCGCTGCGGCGCAATCAGCCCCAGCATTTT,CATSRRAPLRRNQPQHF,TRBV15,.,TRBJ1-5,.
TGTGCCAGCTCACCGGGTAATAACTATGGCTACACCTTC,CASSPGNNYGYTF,TRBV18,.,TRBJ1-2,.
TGTGCCAGTTATGGGCCTCGTGGTAGGAACGACGGCTACACCTTC,CASYGPRGRNDGYTF,TRBV19,.,TRBJ1-2,.
TGTGCCAGCTCACCAGGGCTGAACACTGAAGCTTTCTTT,CASSPGLNTEAFF,TRBV18,.,TRBJ1-1,few
TGTGCCAGCAGCCCAAGGCAGGGGTTCGGGGAGCTGTTTTTT,CASSPRQGFGELFF,TRBV7-2,.,TRBJ2-2,.
TGTGCCAGCAGCTTATTTGGCTCGCAGGGGACAGAGACCCAGTACTTC,CASSLFGSQGTETQYF,TRBV11-3,.,TRBJ2-5,few
TGTGCCAGCTCACCGGGGACAGGGCCAGCCTGGGGCTACACCTTC,CASSPGTGPAWGYTF,TRBV18,TRBD1,TRBJ1-2,.
TGCGCCAGCTTCCGGGACTCTGGGGCCAACGTCCTGACTTTC,CASFRDSGANVLTF,TRBV10-2,.,TRBJ2-6,.
TGTGCCAGCAGCTTGGACCCTCTCTCGGGAGAGCAGTACTTC,CASSLDPLSGEQYF,TRBV7-7,.,TRBJ2-7,.
TGTGCCAGCAGTTTCCTGGGAAACACCATATATTTT,CASSFLGNTIYF,TRBV6-8,.,TRBJ1-3,.